Following are 6 T cell receptor beta chains from one sample sequenced in a study of cytotoxic CD8 clonotypes in ibrutinib-treated CLL. Sequencing was performed with immunoSEQ multiplex PCR; in TCRdb, only in-frame clones are kept and a portion is missing. This sample has 200,000 to 250,000 clones, with 79% found just once. Specimen: PBMCs, collected after 12 months of ibrutinib treatment. These receptors originate from a human donor with chronic lymphocytic leukemia.

The rearrangement joins TRBV7-8 to TRBJ2-7; the D gene is possibly TRBD2 (6 bases). CDR1 is SGHVS, CDR2 FQNEAQ, per germline. This CDR3 comprises 14 residues. V was pared by 4 bases and J by 6 bases, with 16 bases between. The CDR3: CASSSPLTGGEQYF. CDR3 in DNA: TGTGCCAGCAGCTCCCCCCTGACCGGGGGCGAGCAGTACTTC.

This clone was seen only a few times. The V call is TRBV7-8, the J call TRBJ2-3; D ambiguous. V was trimmed by 2 bases and J by 1 base, leaving 10 bases between them. Germline V gives CDR1 SGHVS, CDR2 FQNEAQ. The CDR3 totals 15 residues. The CDR3 sequence is CASSLMTLRTDTQYF. CDR3 in DNA: TGTGCCAGCAGCTTAATGACACTCCGCACAGATACGCAGTATTTT.

V usage is TRBV2 and J usage is TRBJ2-4, with 14 nucleotides matching TRBD2. Trimming took 6 bases from V and 1 from J; bases not matched to a gene: 8. CDR3 length: 18 residues. Germline CDR1 is SNHLY and CDR2 is FYNNEI. The CDR3 nucleotides read TGTGCCAGCAGCTCCGGGACTAGCGGGAGAAGGGCCAAAAACATTCAGTACTTC. This encodes CASSSGTSGRRAKNIQYF. The full variable domain, rest sourced from reference TRBV2 and TRBJ2-4, is EPEVTQTPSHQVTQMGQEVILRCVPISNHLYFYWYRQILGQKVEFLVSFYNNEISEKSEIFDDQFSVERPDGSNFTLKIRSTKLEDSAMYFCASSSGTSGRRAKNIQYFGAGTRLSVL.

V is TRBV6-6 and J is TRBJ2-2; D is perhaps TRBD1 (5 bases). CDR3 size: 16 residues. Germline assignment: CDR1 MNHNY and CDR2 SVGAGI (reference sequence). Trimming shortened V by 2 bases and J by 2 bases, and 12 bases separated the two germline ends. The DNA for the CDR3 is TGTGCCAGCAGTTACCTCGGACACCTTAACACCGGGGAGCTGTTTTTT. It is translated as CASSYLGHLNTGELFF.

The V call is TRBV5-1, the J call TRBJ2-3; 9 nucleotides match TRBD2. This CDR3 is 16 amino acids long. J lost 4 bases, V lost 4 bases, and 10 bases had no gene match. Germline V gene data show CDR1 as SGHRS and CDR2 as YFSETQ. The CDR3: CASSPRGRAFSDTQYF. Here the CDR3 DNA reads TGCGCCAGCAGCCCCCGCGGGAGGGCCTTTTCAGATACGCAGTATTTT.

The chain has TRBV9 and TRBJ2-2; 12 bases are a match to TRBD2. J lost 6 bases, V lost 3 bases, and 6 bases had no gene match. CDR3 size: 16 residues. Germline values: CDR1 SGDLS, CDR2 YYNGEE. CDR3: CASSARLAGEPGELFF. Here the CDR3 DNA reads TGTGCCAGCAGCGCCCGACTAGCGGGAGAACCCGGGGAGCTGTTTTTT.